This T cell receptor (beta chain) was found in a study of vaccination and CD4 T cells after COVID-19 (dated by TCRdb to between 2021 and 2022). About the full investigation: Convalescent patients had a positive SARS-CoV-2 result on nasal swab PCR, and of these patients, fewer than ten had mild disease and one had severe disease. Post-COVID blood samples were collected from convalescent patients a median of around 96 days after diagnosis, with a range of about 30 to 161 days. Post-vaccine blood samples were taken a median of around 70 days after the second vaccine dose, with a range of about 12 to 250 days. The spike-specific CD4+ TCR repertoire was compared before and after mRNA vaccination in around ten COVID-19 convalescent patients and a handful of infection-naive healthy vaccine recipients. As controls, cultures received a CEFX viral epitope pool (the positive control), an HIV-1 Nef peptide pool (the negative control), or no peptide at all. For stimulating the cultures, overlapping spike peptide pools were used, derived from SARS-CoV-2 as well as from the common cold coronaviruses HCoV-NL63, HCoV-OC43 and HCoV-229E. Participants received two doses of either the Pfizer-BioNTech BNT162b2 vaccine (n=8) or the Moderna mRNA-1273 vaccine (n=2). Six males and four females were included in the convalescent cohort, with two Hispanic individuals, seven Caucasians, two Asians and one multiracial person represented.

What the treatment or condition label conveys for this sample: approximately 9-day PBMC culture with coronavirus spike peptide pools or control peptides (ViraFEST assay). To expand antigen-specific T cells with peptide pools and then pick out the expanded clonotypes through TCR sequencing, the study relied on the ViraFEST assay. The convalescent patients' positive SARS-CoV-2 PCR tests were from March to December 2020, which was before the Alpha, Beta and Delta variants emerged in the United States. Each well held 2.2 million or so PBMCs cultured in IMDM containing roughly 5% human AB serum and 9 to 10 IU/ml IL-2, with 8 to 10 ug/ml peptide pools added. On days 3 and 7, half of the culture medium was replaced with fresh IL-2-containing medium. Once the cells had been in culture for less than 11 days, the EasySep CD4+ T cell isolation kit was used to isolate CD4+ T cells by negative selection. Ficoll-Paque Plus gradient centrifugation was used to isolate PBMCs from whole blood, and the isolated PBMCs were then either used fresh or cryopreserved at -140C. In general, triplicate wells were set up for every culture condition.

Beyond this particular receptor, the publication reports: Nearly all vaccine-specific clones in convalescent patients (304 of 307) were mono-reactive for SARS-CoV-2 spike rather than cross-reactive with common cold coronaviruses. Among convalescent patients, a median roughly 84% of the SARS-CoV-2-reactive clones seen after vaccination appeared only after vaccination, which suggests priming specific to the vaccine. Relatively few convalescent patients were included in the study, and early timepoints after natural infection were not analyzed. An increase in the median number of SARS-CoV-2-reactive clonotypes from more than 20 after infection to roughly 38 after vaccination was observed, but the change was not found to be significant.

This clonotype has only one observation. Its binding antigen is unknown. Per-base qualities were not stored, and no clone one base away is much larger. A lone read gives weak evidence. Library prep was done by PCR. At the Johns Hopkins FTIC core, DNA from the cultured CD4+ T cells underwent TCR sequencing with the Oncomine TCR Beta short-read assay. The QIAamp micro DNA kit was used to extract genomic DNA from the cultured CD4+ T cells. The Oncomine TCR Beta libraries from cultured CD4+ T cells were pooled using unique dual indexes and then sequenced on an Illumina iSeq 100. Under the source paper's analysis protocol: Non-productive sequences were filtered out, and CDR3s that did not start with C, did not end with F or W, or were shorter than 7 amino acids were discarded. Antigen-specific clonotypes were identified using the MANAFEST web application through comparison of peptide-stimulated wells with reference and other culture wells. To be called positive, a clone needed an FDR below 0.05, an odds ratio above 5, and a productive frequency above 0.1% in at least two of three replicate wells. A clonotype counted as cross-reactive if it showed significant expansion both in the SARS-CoV-2 spike wells and in at least one common cold coronavirus spike condition. Levenshtein distances (stringdist) and unrooted phylogenetic trees (ape) in R version 3.6.1 were used to assess CDR3 homology. The public reads were quality trimmed at Q25 with fastp and then assembled into clones with MiXCR by TCRdb, keeping productive beta chains. Each record represents a unique CDR3 protein, reported with the most common genes and DNA among its rows. The V and J calls reflect TCRdb's pipeline rather than the authors' work. Across this sample there are 15,000 to 20,000 distinct CDR3 sequences, with 50% seen only once. The ten largest clones represent about 11% of the sample.

The CDR3 runs 13 residues from the cysteine to the phenylalanine. Kept here is only the CDR3 DNA, which spans 39 bases and is read in frame from base 1. Looking up the germline V gene yields CDR1 SGDLS and CDR2 YYNGEE. The germline ends are 14 bases apart after V is trimmed by 4 bases and J by 7 bases. Material: CD4+ T cells from blood, cultured in vitro. The chain employs TRBV9 and TRBJ1-1, with TRBD1 tentatively as D gene (5 bases match). This clonotype was obtained from a human donor who had recovered from COVID-19. The CDR3 loop reads CASSSPSTGEAFF. The nucleotide sequence is given as TGTGCCAGCAGCTCCCCCTCCACAGGTGAAGCTTTCTTT.